This note documents a single T cell receptor (beta chain) sequence. Its antigen is unidentified. Sequenced by immunoSEQ multiplex PCR; TCRdb stores in-frame clones only, minus some. The sample has over 150,000 clones, 88% seen once. Germline V gene sequence: CDR1 SGHTA, CDR2 FQGNSA. Trimming left V 3 bases short and J 0 bases short, with 12 bases between. The CDR3 sequence is 15 residues long. These data belong to a study of T cell responses to AZD1222 COVID-19 vaccine. Study-wide findings and caveats: It was only after the peak T cell response that any repertoires were sampled. Clonal diversity may have been underestimated in mostly white British donors. Baseline testing showed seropositivity in only a handful of AZD1222 recipients. Spike-wide coverage was observed for vaccine-associated CD4 TCRs, with dominant responses at 160-218 and 743-854.

The sequencing here drew on peripheral blood, taken on day 0 of AZD1222 vaccination. The TCR comes from an adult in good health. V and J are TRBV7-2 and TRBJ2-7; D uncertain. This CDR3 is CASSFPSVLSYEQYF. The CDR3 DNA follows: TGTGCCAGCAGCTTCCCAAGTGTTCTCTCCTACGAGCAGTACTTC.